The 10 T cell receptor beta chains below come from one sample, sequenced in a study of CD8 T cell repertoires and HIV-1 epitope variants. Assay used: immunoSEQ multiplex PCR; TCRdb lists only in-frame clones, some missing. The repertoire holds under 6,000 clones, around 71% seen once, with 44% in the top ten. For these receptors, no antigen is known. The sample consisted of cultured CD8+ T cells derived from PBMCs. The receptor set was obtained from a male donor with HIV.

V and J are TRBV14 and TRBJ2-2, with TRBD1 identical over 10 bases. The CDR3 runs 14 residues. Trimming at V came to 4 bases and at J to 4 bases, leaving 0 bases not matched to a gene. CDR1 and CDR2 (germline): SGHDN, FVKESK. CDR3 DNA sequence: TGTGCCAGCAGCCGGGACAGGGGCACCGGGGAGCTGTTTTTT. Amino acid sequence: CASSRDRGTGELFF.

This clone was detected only a few times. V usage is TRBV5-1 and J usage is TRBJ1-5; the D is unclear. From germline, CDR1 is SGHRS and CDR2 YFSETQ. V gave up 0 bases and J gave up 5 bases, with 6 bases separating them. The CDR3 is 13 residues long. The chain's CDR3 is CASSLAGHQPQHF. The CDR3 coding sequence is TGCGCCAGCAGCTTGGCGGGTCATCAGCCCCAGCATTTT.

CDR3 bases: TGTGCCAGCAGTGAATATTCTGTGGGCTACGAGCAGTACTTC. Amino acid sequence: CASSEYSVGYEQYF. This chain joins TRBV6-1 and TRBJ2-7; D call uncertain. V was shortened by 2 bases and J by 3 bases, with 11 bases between the two germline ends. Germline V gene sequence: CDR1 MNHNS, CDR2 SASEGT. This CDR3 contains 14 residues.

This chain uses TRBV9 with TRBJ2-5; perhaps TRBD2 as D (6 bases). Germline CDR1 and CDR2: SGDLS and YYNGEE. V dropped 4 bases and J dropped 5 bases, with 18 bases sitting between them. This CDR3 is 15 amino acids long. CDR3 in DNA: TGTGCCAGCAGCCAGACCGACTCCCTAGCGGAGACCCAGTACTTC. Its translation is CASSQTDSLAETQYF.

V and J are TRBV9 and TRBJ2-7; unclear D gene. Germline values: CDR1 SGDLS, CDR2 YYNGEE. The CDR3 runs to 14 residues. V was shortened by 2 bases and J by 0 bases, with 9 bases between the two germline ends. CDR3 amino acids: CASSVGSFSYEQYF. CDR3 bases: TGTGCCAGCAGCGTCGGCAGTTTCTCCTACGAGCAGTACTTC.

A single count supports this clone. Here the CDR3 reads CASSYVGQTNTEAFF. CDR3 in DNA: TGTGCCAGCAGTTACGTAGGACAGACCAACACTGAAGCTTTCTTT. This chain joins TRBV28 and TRBJ1-1; tentatively, D is TRBD1 (6 bases). Germline CDR1 MDHEN, CDR2 SYDVKM. CDR3 length: 15 amino acids. Trimming took 4 bases from V and 2 from J, leaving 14 bases between them. The whole variable domain, remainder taken from reference TRBV28 and TRBJ1-1, is DVKVTQSSRYLVKRTGEKVFLECVQDMDHENMFWYRQDPGLGLRLIYFSYDVKMKEKGDIPEGYSVSREKKERFSLILESASTNQTSMYLCASSYVGQTNTEAFFGQGTRLTVV.

The rearrangement joins TRBV11-2 to TRBJ2-3; 10 nucleotides line up with TRBD1. Germline loops: CDR1 SGHAT, CDR2 FQNNGV. The CDR3 sequence is 15 residues long. With V trimmed by 5 bases and J by 3 bases, 5 bases remained unmatched. The CDR3, as DNA: TGTGCCAGCAGCCCGGGACAGGGGTCGACAGATACGCAGTATTTT. Translating gives CASSPGQGSTDTQYF.

The chain couples TRBV18 to TRBJ2-7; TRBD1 agrees at 10 bases. The CDR3 has 13 amino acids. The V gene end was trimmed by 6 bases and the J gene end by 7 bases; junction bases not matched to a gene: 6. From germline, CDR1 is KGHSH and CDR2 LQKENI. CDR3 residues: CASSTGGAGEQYF. CDR3 bases: TGTGCCAGCTCGACAGGGGGCGCGGGGGAGCAGTACTTC.

This rearrangement joins TRBV4-3 to TRBJ2-1; 8 nucleotides align to TRBD2. The trim removed 0 bases at V and 6 bases at J, leaving 7 bases unmatched. Germline assignment: CDR1 LGHNA and CDR2 YSLEER. This CDR3 is built from 16 residues. DNA for the CDR3: TGCGCCAGCAGCCAAGACCCAGCGGGGGCCTCCAATGAGCAGTTCTTC. This encodes CASSQDPAGASNEQFF.

The chain uses TRBV28 and TRBJ2-7; TRBD2 agrees at 11 bases. V gave up 2 bases and J gave up 5 bases; unmatched junction bases: 11. Germline V gives CDR1 MDHEN, CDR2 SYDVKM. The CDR3 contains 17 residues. This CDR3 is CASSLLASGRNFNEQYF. In DNA form, the CDR3 reads TGTGCCAGCAGTTTACTGGCTAGCGGGAGGAATTTTAACGAGCAGTACTTC.